This T cell receptor (beta chain) was observed in a study of cytomegalovirus exposure and HLA in healthy donors. The germline V gene has CDR1 SGHAT and CDR2 FQNNGV. The CDR3 sequence is 15 residues long. V was trimmed by 2 bases and J by 6 bases, leaving 16 bases between them. Both 60 Vbeta primers and 13 Jbeta primers went into the PCR. Per the original methods: As a later analysis found, there were about 80 million unique TCR beta chains, of which roughly 11 million were shared. Measured with immunoSEQ multiplex PCR; TCRdb has only the in-frame clones, and not every one. D and trimming come from the DNA, and the V and J calls and clone size come from that table. The sample includes 180,000 or so clones, around 78% of them seen just once.

This receptor was identified in a man younger than 30 in good health and CMV-seronegative. Sequencing used PBMCs. The V gene is TRBV11-2, the J gene TRBJ1-2, with D possibly being TRBD1 (5 bases). The CDR3 loop reads CASSLNPRQGDGYTF. The CDR3 DNA is TGTGCCAGCAGCTTAAATCCAAGACAAGGGGATGGCTACACCTTC.